Below, 14 T cell receptor beta chains from the same sample are listed, as sequenced in a study of PD-1 blockade in mismatch repair-deficient tumors. Libraries were prepared by immunoSEQ multiplex PCR; TCRdb keeps only in-frame clonotypes and omits some of them. The sample holds about 68,000 clones; roughly 80% are singletons and the top ten take over 4.5%. Sequences were derived from peripheral blood, sampled 2 weeks after starting pembrolizumab. These receptors all come from an adult with mismatch repair-deficient cancer.

The chain couples TRBV27 to TRBJ1-3; 7 nucleotides match TRBD1. With 2 bases clipped from V and 4 bases from J, the junction kept 5 bases outside the gene matches. The CDR3 is 15 residues long. The germline V gene encodes CDR1 MNHEY and CDR2 SMNVEV (reference sequence). In DNA form, the CDR3 reads TGTGCCAGCAGTTTAGACAGGGAAGCAGGAAACACCATATATTTT. Translation gives CASSLDREAGNTIYF.

This clone has a single count. The gene calls are TRBV15 and TRBJ2-7; no firm D call. From germline, CDR1 is LNHNV and CDR2 YYDKDF (reference sequence). This CDR3 spans 13 amino acids. Trimming took off 0 bases at V and 3 bases at J, with 6 bases between the two ends. CDR3 sequence (DNA): TGTGCCACCAGCAGAGATCTCAGCTACGAGCAGTACTTC. This translates into CATSRDLSYEQYF.

In nucleotides, the CDR3 is TGTGCCAGCAGTTACAAAAACACCATATATTTT. It codes for CASSYKNTIYF. This chain joins TRBV6-5 and TRBJ1-3; no clear D gene. V was clipped by 2 bases and J by 6 bases, with 2 bases between them. The germline CDR1 and CDR2 sequences are MNHEY and SVGAGI. The CDR3 is 11 amino acids.

The chain links TRBV7-2 to TRBJ1-2; 8 positions match TRBD1. Germline V gene sequence: CDR1 SGHTA, CDR2 FQGNSA. The CDR3 has 13 residues. The J segment lost 5 bases and the V segment lost 5 bases, leaving 4 bases of the junction unmatched. The CDR3 reads CASSEWTGYGYTF. In nucleotides, the CDR3 is TGTGCCAGCAGCGAATGGACAGGGTATGGCTACACCTTC.

The genes are TRBV10-3 and TRBJ2-3; D ambiguous. The V and J ends lost 6 bases and 0 bases respectively, with 13 bases between them. Germline assignment: CDR1 ENHRY and CDR2 SYGVKD. This CDR3 contains 15 residues. The CDR3, as DNA: TGTGCCATCAGGCCCTCTGACGGTAGCACAGATACGCAGTATTTT. Protein sequence: CAIRPSDGSTDTQYF.

The chain couples TRBV29-1 to TRBJ1-5; 12 bases match TRBD1. The germline gives CDR1 SQVTM, CDR2 ANQGSEA. The CDR3 has 17 residues. The J segment lost 6 bases and the V segment lost 0 bases, leaving 9 bases of the junction unmatched. Here the CDR3 reads CSVEDKGTGGESQPQHF. CDR3 nucleotide sequence: TGCAGCGTTGAAGATAAAGGGACAGGGGGCGAAAGTCAGCCCCAGCATTTT.

The V gene is TRBV5-1, the J gene TRBJ2-5, with TRBD2 matching 7 bases. This CDR3 is 16 amino acids long. V shed 0 bases, J shed 4 bases, and the junction held 9 bases outside the gene matches. Germline V gives CDR1 SGHRS, CDR2 YFSETQ. The CDR3 loop is CASSLGLAVLGETQYF. The CDR3 DNA follows: TGCGCCAGCAGCTTGGGGCTAGCGGTTCTGGGAGAGACCCAGTACTTC.

The chain links TRBV5-5 to TRBJ1-3; D gene uncertain. The CDR3 sequence is 14 residues long. Trimming took off 0 bases at V and 0 bases at J, with 4 bases between the two ends. Germline loops: CDR1 SGHKS, CDR2 YYEKEE (reference sequence). In DNA, the CDR3 is TGTGCCAGCAGCTTGGGGTCCTCTGGAAACACCATATATTTT. Its translation: CASSLGSSGNTIYF.

The chain carries TRBV19 and TRBJ2-7, with 10 nucleotides matching TRBD1. Germline V gene sequence: CDR1 LNHDA, CDR2 SQIVND (reference sequence). With V trimmed by 1 base and J by 4 bases, 4 bases remained unmatched. This CDR3 spans 15 amino acids. DNA of the CDR3: TGTGCCAGTAGTATAGTGAGACAGGGGGCATACGAGCAGTACTTC. Translating it yields CASSIVRQGAYEQYF.

The gene calls are TRBV27 and TRBJ1-1; tentatively, D is TRBD1 (5 bases). Trimming stripped 7 bases from V and 1 base from J, with 16 bases between. Per the germline V gene, CDR1 is MNHEY and CDR2 is SMNVEV (reference sequence). This CDR3 region has 15 residues. The CDR3 DNA reads TGTGCCAGCACTAACTCGGGGGGGACGAACACTGAAGCTTTCTTT. It is translated as CASTNSGGTNTEAFF.

V and J are TRBV5-4 and TRBJ2-1; possible D gene TRBD2, 5 bases. There are 15 residues in the CDR3. Per germline, CDR1 SGHNT and CDR2 YYREEE (reference sequence). Trimming took off 6 bases at V and 0 bases at J, with 13 bases between the two ends. The CDR3 bases are TGTGCCAGCAAACCCTTCCGGGACTCCTACAATGAGCAGTTCTTC. Amino acid sequence: CASKPFRDSYNEQFF.

V and J are TRBV19 and TRBJ2-1, with D unresolved. CDR1 and CDR2 (germline): LNHDA, SQIVND (reference sequence). Trimming took off 9 bases at V and 3 bases at J, with 12 bases between the two ends. CDR3 length: 13 amino acids. This CDR3 is CASLRAGYNEQFF. The CDR3 nucleotides read TGTGCCAGCCTCCGGGCAGGCTACAATGAGCAGTTCTTC.

V is TRBV4-1 and J is TRBJ2-7; D possibly corresponds to TRBD1 (6 bases). Per the germline V gene, CDR1 is MGHRA and CDR2 is YSYEKL. The CDR3 has 16 amino acids. Trimming took off 4 bases at V and 1 base at J, with 17 bases between the two ends. The CDR3 protein is CASSRGSQGISYEQYF. CDR3 in DNA: TGCGCCAGCAGCCGAGGCTCTCAGGGGATATCCTACGAGCAGTACTTC.

This chain uses TRBV2 with TRBJ2-6; no clear D gene. There are 15 residues in the CDR3. Germline V gene sequence: CDR1 SNHLY, CDR2 FYNNEI. Deletions cut 5 bases from V and 2 bases from J, with 10 bases between. The chain's CDR3 is CASSTAQAGANVLTF. The CDR3 DNA sequence: TGTGCCAGCAGTACTGCGCAGGCTGGGGCCAACGTCCTGACTTTC.